These 23 T cell receptor beta chains came from one sample sequenced in a study of a mutant IDH1 vaccine in newly diagnosed glioma. This table comes from immunoSEQ multiplex PCR, and its TCRdb copy is limited to in-frame clones, with some not included. The table shows around 59,000 clones, with more than 90% occurring only once. Time point indicated: baseline, week 1 (first vaccination visit). Treatment specified: pre-vaccination baseline after standard-of-care therapy. The source was PBMCs, collected from a glioma patient treated with radiotherapy, temozolomide or both. Receptor source: a man in his fifties with glioma.

CDR3 nucleotides: TGCGCCAGCAGCCAAGATAAGGGCTACTATGGCTACACCTTC. Translating gives CASSQDKGYYGYTF. The chain recombines TRBV4-3 with TRBJ1-2; D not certain. This CDR3 has 14 residues. The V gene's germline CDR1 is LGHNA and CDR2 YSLEER. The V end lost 0 bases, the J end lost 3 bases, and 8 bases lay between the germline ends.

This sequence joins TRBV7-2 and TRBJ1-5; D gene ambiguous. CDR3 length: 16 amino acids. Germline CDR1 and CDR2: SGHTA and FQGNSA. Trimming left V 3 bases short and J 3 bases short, with 15 bases between. CDR3 in DNA: TGTGCCAGCAGCTTGGAATCGGCAGTTCTCAATCAGCCCCAGCATTTT. Residues: CASSLESAVLNQPQHF.

CDR3 amino acids: CASSVVQGGQETQYF. For the CDR3, the DNA is TGTGCCAGCAGCGTAGTACAGGGAGGACAAGAGACCCAGTACTTC. The chain combines TRBV9 with TRBJ2-5, with D perhaps being TRBD1 or TRBD2 (6 bases each). This CDR3 region has 15 residues. The V gene lost 0 bases and the J gene lost 2 bases, with 11 bases spanning the gap. Germline CDR1 SGDLS, CDR2 YYNGEE.

The V gene is TRBV7-8, the J gene TRBJ1-1, with unresolved D. Deletions cut 5 bases from V and 6 bases from J, with 16 bases between. The CDR3 sequence is 14 residues long. The V gene's germline CDR1 is SGHVS and CDR2 FQNEAQ. CDR3 in amino acids: CASSRGPWVPEAFF. The CDR3 coding sequence is TGTGCCAGCAGCCGGGGTCCTTGGGTCCCTGAAGCTTTCTTT.

The chain couples TRBV30 to TRBJ2-7; TRBD1 might be the D (6 bases). Per germline, CDR1 GTSNPN and CDR2 SVGIG (reference sequence). The CDR3 spans 13 residues. Trimming took 0 bases from V and 2 from J, leaving 8 bases between them. CDR3 DNA: TGTGCCTGGAGTGTAGGGGGACCCTACGAGCAGTACTTC. It yields the protein CAWSVGGPYEQYF.

The V and J genes are TRBV13 and TRBJ2-4; D gene unclear. V lost 3 bases, J lost 2 bases, and 5 bases lay in between. The CDR3 runs 13 residues. Germline CDR1 and CDR2: PRHDT and FYEKMQ (reference sequence). The CDR3 reads CASSLRSKNIQYF. CDR3 coding DNA: TGTGCCAGCAGCTTGCGGTCCAAAAACATTCAGTACTTC.

V usage is TRBV10-1 and J usage is TRBJ1-6; 9 bases align to TRBD1. The CDR3 contains 13 residues. Germline CDR1 WNHNN, CDR2 SYGVQD (reference sequence). J gave up 7 bases and V 8 bases, and 3 bases lay outside the gene matches. CDR3 sequence: CASSGTGNSPLHF. In DNA, the CDR3 is TGCGCCAGCTCCGGGACAGGGAATTCACCCCTCCACTTT.

This chain links TRBV7-6 with TRBJ2-1; 12 positions agree with TRBD2. The CDR3 is 15 amino acids. The germline V gene has CDR1 SGHVS and CDR2 FNYEAQ. Trimming cost V 5 bases and J 5 bases; bases outside gene matches: 4. CDR3 DNA: TGTGCCAGCAGCCCGCGACTAGCGGGAGACAATGAGCAGTTCTTC. Its translation: CASSPRLAGDNEQFF.

The genes are TRBV5-4 and TRBJ2-2, with TRBD2 identical over 11 bases. Trimming at V came to 2 bases and at J to 1 base, leaving 4 bases not matched to a gene. Looked up from germline, CDR1 is SGHNT and CDR2 is YYREEE (reference sequence). This CDR3 has 17 residues. The chain's CDR3 is CASSLGLAGGNTGELFF. Written as DNA, the CDR3 is TGTGCCAGCAGCTTAGGTCTAGCGGGGGGGAACACCGGGGAGCTGTTTTTT.

The chain uses TRBV4-2 and TRBJ2-2; 9 bases match TRBD1. The CDR3 runs 19 residues. After removal of 3 bases from V and 1 base from J, the junction contained 12 bases not matched to a gene. The germline V gene has CDR1 LGHNA and CDR2 YNFKEQ. CDR3 protein: CASSQSGTGPKKNTGELFF. In nucleotides, the CDR3 is TGTGCCAGCAGCCAGTCCGGGACAGGGCCTAAAAAGAACACCGGGGAGCTGTTTTTT.

V usage is TRBV5-1 and J usage is TRBJ2-7, with D perhaps TRBD1 (6 bases). The CDR3 sequence is 14 residues long. V was trimmed by 3 bases and J by 3 bases, leaving 13 bases between them. Germline loops: CDR1 SGHRS, CDR2 YFSETQ. The CDR3 reads CASSSGTPGYEQYF. For the CDR3, the DNA is TGCGCCAGCAGCTCCGGGACACCAGGCTACGAGCAGTACTTC.

The rearrangement uses TRBV7-9 and TRBJ2-4; D call uncertain. Germline V CDR1 and CDR2: SEHNR, FQNEAQ (reference sequence). V was clipped by 2 bases and J by 6 bases, with 14 bases between them. There are 15 residues in the CDR3. CDR3 region: CASSLSAAGLNIQYF. CDR3 DNA sequence: TGTGCCAGCAGCTTAAGTGCAGCCGGATTAAACATTCAGTACTTC. Full variable domain (remainder filled in from reference TRBV7-9 and TRBJ2-4): DTGVSQNPRHKITKRGQNVTFRCDPISEHNRLYWYRQTLGQGPEFLTYFQNEAQLEKSRLLSDRFSAERPKGSFSTLEIQRTEQGDSAMYLCASSLSAAGLNIQYFGAGTRLSVL.

J is TRBJ2-7 and V is TRBV27; weak D call: TRBD1 (6 bases). V was trimmed by 7 bases and J by 2 bases, leaving 12 bases between them. The CDR3 runs to 13 residues. Looked up from germline, CDR1 is MNHEY and CDR2 is SMNVEV (reference sequence). The CDR3 region has the DNA TGTGCCAGCAACCTCGGGACACCCTACGAGCAGTACTTC. It codes for CASNLGTPYEQYF.

The chain has TRBV9 and TRBJ1-1, with a tentative D call TRBD1 (6 bases). The CDR3 runs 16 residues. In germline, CDR1 is SGDLS, CDR2 YYNGEE. V lost 0 bases to trimming and J lost 0 bases, with 12 bases between them. CDR3 sequence: CASSVGRGTLNTEAFF. The CDR3 coding sequence is TGTGCCAGCAGCGTAGGTAGGGGGACCCTGAACACTGAAGCTTTCTTT.

V and J are TRBV5-6 and TRBJ1-1, with TRBD1 matching 8 bases. Trimming took 2 bases from V and 2 from J; bases not matched to a gene: 5. CDR1 and CDR2 from the germline V gene are SGHDT and YYEEEE. The CDR3 is 15 residues long. The DNA for the CDR3 is TGTGCCAGCAGCTTAGGGGCAGGGGGCAACACTGAAGCTTTCTTT. This sequence encodes CASSLGAGGNTEAFF.

The chain links TRBV2 to TRBJ2-5, with TRBD1 matching 8 bases. Germline CDR1 and CDR2: SNHLY and FYNNEI. Trimming removed 6 bases from V and 1 base from J; junction bases left unmatched: 4. The length of the CDR3 is 14 residues. The CDR3 loop is CASRRGTGQETQYF. The DNA for the CDR3 is TGTGCCAGCAGACGGGGGACAGGCCAAGAGACCCAGTACTTC.

The chain carries TRBV4-3 and TRBJ2-7, with D unresolved. The CDR3 extends over 14 amino acids. Trimming took 1 base from V and 1 from J, leaving 8 bases between them. CDR1 and CDR2 (germline): LGHNA, YSLEER. This CDR3 reads CASSQVRGSYEQYF. The CDR3 nucleotides are TGCGCCAGCAGCCAAGTCAGAGGTTCCTACGAGCAGTACTTC.

V gene TRBV18 combines with J gene TRBJ2-3; D not resolved. This CDR3 contains 15 residues. Between the trimmed V and J ends, which lost 6 bases and 3 bases, there was a span of 16 bases. The germline CDR1 and CDR2 sequences are KGHSH and LQKENI. CDR3 protein: CASSTAGLSTDTQYF. The CDR3 DNA is TGTGCCAGCTCGACCGCCGGCCTTTCGACAGATACGCAGTATTTT.

The chain links TRBV19 to TRBJ1-5; no clear D gene. Trimming pared 6 bases from V and 2 bases from J, leaving 8 bases between. The germline V gene encodes CDR1 LNHDA and CDR2 SQIVND (reference sequence). This CDR3 is 13 amino acids long. CDR3 sequence: CASSPDRNQPQHF. In nucleotides, the CDR3 is TGTGCCAGTAGCCCGGACCGCAATCAGCCCCAGCATTTT.

In this sample, this clone turned up a few times. The rearrangement joins TRBV21-1 to TRBJ2-1. TRBV21-1 is a pseudogene segment. There are 14 residues in the CDR3. The CDR3 region has the DNA TGTGCCAGCAGCAAGGACGGTTCCTCCCATGAGCAGTTCTTC. This gives the protein CASSKDGSSHEQFF.

In its sample, this clone was seen a few times. V gene TRBV19 combines with J gene TRBJ1-5, with no clear D. The CDR3 loop spans 17 amino acids. Trimming took off 7 bases at V and 7 bases at J, with 26 bases between the two ends. Germline CDR1 LNHDA, CDR2 SQIVND (reference sequence). CDR3 protein: CASINTYTSSRIQPQHF. CDR3 nucleotides: TGTGCCAGTATCAATACCTACACCTCCTCAAGAATCCAGCCCCAGCATTTT.

The chain uses TRBV19 and TRBJ1-5, with 10 nucleotides matching TRBD1. This CDR3 contains 15 residues. V shed 2 bases, J shed 6 bases, and the junction held 4 bases outside the gene matches. CDR1 LNHDA and CDR2 SQIVND come from the germline V gene (reference sequence). The CDR3 loop is CASSIPRDRGQPQHF. CDR3 nucleotides: TGTGCCAGTAGTATACCCCGGGACAGGGGTCAGCCCCAGCATTTT.

This clone came up a few times. The V and J genes are TRBV7-2 and TRBJ2-7; 8 bases are shared with TRBD1. The germline CDR1 and CDR2 sequences are SGHTA and FQGNSA. V shed 3 bases and J 2 bases; nucleotides not matched to a gene: 15. The CDR3 is 18 amino acids. The CDR3 DNA is TGTGCCAGCAGCTTGTCCCGCGCCACAGGGGGGAAGACCTACGAGCAGTACTTC. This sequence encodes CASSLSRATGGKTYEQYF.